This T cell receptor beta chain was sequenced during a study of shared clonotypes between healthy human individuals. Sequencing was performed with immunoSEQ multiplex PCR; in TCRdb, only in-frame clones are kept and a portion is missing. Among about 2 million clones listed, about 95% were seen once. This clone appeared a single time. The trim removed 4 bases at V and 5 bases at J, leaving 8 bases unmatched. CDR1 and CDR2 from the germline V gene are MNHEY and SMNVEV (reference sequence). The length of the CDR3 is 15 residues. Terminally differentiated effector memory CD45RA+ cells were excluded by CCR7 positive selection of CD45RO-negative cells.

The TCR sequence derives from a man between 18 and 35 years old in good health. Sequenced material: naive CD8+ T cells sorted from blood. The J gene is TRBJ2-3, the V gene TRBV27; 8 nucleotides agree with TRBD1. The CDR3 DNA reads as TGTGCCAGCAGTTCCGGGACAGGTTTTGGAGATACGCAGTATTTT. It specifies CASSSGTGFGDTQYF.